This entry describes one TCR beta chain. This clone's antigen is unknown. No base-level quality is on record; no much larger clone is a single base apart. The entry originates in a study of OX40 agonist ivuxolimab in advanced cancers. With respect to the entire study: The costimulatory receptor OX40 (CD134) was targeted by ivuxolimab, a fully human IgG2 agonistic monoclonal antibody. Intravenous ivuxolimab was administered to patients every 2 weeks at six dose levels: 0.01, 0.1, 0.3, 1.5, 3 and 10 mg/kg. Of the roughly 50 dose-escalation patients, hepatocellular carcinoma was present in 19, melanoma in around 15, renal cell carcinoma in 9 and head and neck cancer in 9. A male proportion of about 79% and a mean age of around 60 years, ranging from 23 to 79, were recorded for the dose-escalation cohort. Patients were allowed to have had prior anti-PD-1, anti-PD-L1 or anti-CTLA-4 therapy, and 40% to 45% of the dose-escalation patients had previously received checkpoint inhibitors. Partial responses occurred in three dose-escalation patients, of whom one had hepatocellular carcinoma and two had cutaneous melanoma. The point of sequencing TCRbeta in the periphery was to test whether ivuxolimab changed TCR sequence diversity and drove clonal T-cell expansion. The monotherapy dose-escalation portion (N of about 50 patients) of the phase I ivuxolimab trial is reported in the paper.

Patients with a history of autoimmune disease or receiving systemic immunosuppression were excluded from the trial. Peripheral blood for TCR sequencing was collected from all dose cohorts at baseline, on cycle 4 day 1, and on cycle 7 day 1. Samples were obtained from an open-label, multicenter, first-in-human phase I dose-escalation trial of ivuxolimab. Adults with locally advanced or metastatic melanoma, renal cell, hepatocellular, or head and neck squamous cell carcinoma were enrolled in the trial. Before TCR sequencing, CD4+ T cells and CD8+ T cells were sorted from peripheral blood as separate populations. Measured from the cysteine to the phenylalanine, the CDR3 is 12 residues long. CDR3 DNA is the only sequence kept; it has 36 bases, read in frame from the first base. V and J are truncated by 3 bases and 5 bases respectively, leaving an intervening sequence of 8 bases. Sequences SGHAT (CDR1) and FQNNGV (CDR2) are obtained from the germline V gene.

To sequence the TCRbeta CDR3 region, genomic DNA was isolated from the sorted cells. TCRbeta CDR3 regions were sequenced using the immunoSEQ Assay. TCRdb took over this immuneACCESS table, retaining in-frame rearrangements with V and J assigned. Such tables are incomplete; in checked studies, under half of the missing clones stem from an unresolved V gene, and the remainder is unexplained. In this sample the table shows tens of thousands of clones, around 90% of which occur a single time. Of the sample, 1.5% to 2% falls within the top ten clones. The full study reports these points: Low levels of normalized T-cell clonal expansion were also shown by some nonresponding patients. The antigen specificity of the peripheral T cells that underwent clonal expansion was not determined. On average, CD8+ T cells showed more expanded clones than CD4+ T cells after ivuxolimab. At doses of 0.1 to 3.0 mg/kg, clonal expansion of both CD4+ and CD8+ T cells in blood was seen between baseline and week 6. In the 0.1-3.0 mg/kg groups, partial responders were among the patients with the lowest normalized peripheral clonal expansion, particularly in CD8+ T cells.

This receptor chain uses TRBV11-2 and TRBJ2-7; the D gene is perhaps TRBD1, on 6 matching bases. This TCR came from an adult with an advanced solid tumor such as melanoma, head and neck, liver or kidney cancer. The material was CD4+ or CD8+ T cells sorted from blood, obtained in a trial of the OX40 agonist ivuxolimab. The DNA is TGTGCCAGCAGCTTGGACAGAAACGAGCAGTACTTC. Its protein product is CASSLDRNEQYF.